Included here is one T cell receptor (beta chain) sequence, with context. Its target is unknown. Blood got drawn at baseline, again on cycle 4 day 1, and then on cycle 7 day 1. The data were obtained in a study of OX40 agonist ivuxolimab in advanced cancers. At the level of the study: Patients with prior anti-PD-1, anti-PD-L1 or anti-CTLA-4 therapy were eligible; less than 50% had some.

Repertoires were generated with immunoSEQ multiplex PCR, while TCRdb's copy carries only in-frame clones and drops some. The sample consists of about 64,000 clones, approximately 78% of them appearing once. Trimming removed 0 bases from V and 9 bases from J; junction bases left unmatched: 7. The germline V gene encodes CDR1 SGDLS and CDR2 YYNGEE. The CDR3 runs to 15 residues. Study observations and caveats: At doses 0.1 to 3.0 mg/kg, CD4+ and CD8+ clones expanded.

Here the sequenced sample was CD4+ or CD8+ T cells sorted from blood, taken in a trial of the OX40 agonist ivuxolimab. J is TRBJ2-1 and V is TRBV9; 9 positions agree with TRBD2. This clonotype was obtained from an adult with an advanced solid tumor such as melanoma, head and neck, liver or kidney cancer. Written as DNA, the CDR3 is TGTGCCAGCAGCGTAGGCGGGGGGGCCTCTGTTGAGCAGTTCTTC. Translated, it gives CASSVGGGASVEQFF. Combining the CDR3 with reference TRBV9 and TRBJ2-1 gives the whole variable domain DSGVTQTPKHLITATGQRVTLRCSPRSGDLSVYWYQQSLDQGLQFLIQYYNGEERAKGNILERFSAQQFPDLHSELNLSSLELGDSALYFCASSVGGGASVEQFFGPGTRLTVL.